The table lists the clone carrying this T cell receptor beta chain with a few counts. An absence of ophthalmopathy progression within 18 months meant stable Graves' hyperthyroidism. Clinical symptoms, serum thyroxine, TRAb, thyroid ultrasound and orbital computed tomography informed diagnoses. Fresh peripheral blood, 8 to 10 ml, was the source of the PBMCs. This CDR3 has 16 amino acids. The junction had 5 bases not matched to a gene; V was cut back by 3 bases and J by 0 bases. From germline, CDR1 is KGHSH and CDR2 LQKENI. This entry belongs to a study of T cells in Graves' hyperthyroidism and ophthalmopathy. Amplification targeted TCR beta CDR3 regions from RNA transcripts. When the TCR CDR3 underwent first-round RT-PCR, the HTBI primer set was used. Each CDR3 protein gets one entry after TCRdb re-called the multiplex PCR reads with MiXCR. Here the sample spans some 740,000 distinct CDR3 sequences, around 13% being singletons.

Sequencing was performed on blood. The rearrangement joins TRBV18 to TRBJ1-5; 7 positions match TRBD1. This TCR derives from a woman aged 18-35 years with Graves' hyperthyroidism. The CDR3: CASSPPGQHSNQPQHF. The CDR3 DNA is TGTGCCAGCTCACCGCCGGGACAGCATAGCAATCAGCCCCAGCATTTT.